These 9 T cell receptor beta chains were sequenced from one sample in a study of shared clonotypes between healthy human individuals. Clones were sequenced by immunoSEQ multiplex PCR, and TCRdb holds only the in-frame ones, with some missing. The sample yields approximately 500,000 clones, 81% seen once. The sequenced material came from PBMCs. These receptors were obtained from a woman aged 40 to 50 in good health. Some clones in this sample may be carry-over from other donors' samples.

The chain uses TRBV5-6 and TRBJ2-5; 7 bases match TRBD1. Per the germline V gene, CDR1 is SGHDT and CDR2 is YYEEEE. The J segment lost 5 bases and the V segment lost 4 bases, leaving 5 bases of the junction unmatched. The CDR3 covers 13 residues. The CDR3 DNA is TGTGCCAGCAGCAGGGGACAGAGGGAGACCCAGTACTTC. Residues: CASSRGQRETQYF.

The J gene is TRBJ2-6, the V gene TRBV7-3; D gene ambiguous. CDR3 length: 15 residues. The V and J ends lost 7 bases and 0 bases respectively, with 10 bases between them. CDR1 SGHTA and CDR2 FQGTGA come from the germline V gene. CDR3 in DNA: TGTGCCAGCATCAAGATCGCCTCTGGGGCCAACGTCCTGACTTTC. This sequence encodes CASIKIASGANVLTF.

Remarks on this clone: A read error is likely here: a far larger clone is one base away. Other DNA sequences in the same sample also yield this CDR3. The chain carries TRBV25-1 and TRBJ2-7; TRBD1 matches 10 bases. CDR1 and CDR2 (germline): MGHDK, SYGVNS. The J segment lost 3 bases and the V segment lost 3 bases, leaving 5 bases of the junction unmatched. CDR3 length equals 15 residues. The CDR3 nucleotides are TGTGCCAGCAGTGAGTTCGGGACAGGGGACTACGAGCAGTACTTC. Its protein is CASSEFGTGDYEQYF.

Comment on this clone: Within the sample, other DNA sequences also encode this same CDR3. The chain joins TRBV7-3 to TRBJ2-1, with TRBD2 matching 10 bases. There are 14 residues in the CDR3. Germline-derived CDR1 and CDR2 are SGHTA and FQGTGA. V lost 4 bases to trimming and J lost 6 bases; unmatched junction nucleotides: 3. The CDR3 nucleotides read TGTGCCAGCAGCTGGACTAGCGGCCTCAATGAGCAGTTCTTC. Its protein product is CASSWTSGLNEQFF.

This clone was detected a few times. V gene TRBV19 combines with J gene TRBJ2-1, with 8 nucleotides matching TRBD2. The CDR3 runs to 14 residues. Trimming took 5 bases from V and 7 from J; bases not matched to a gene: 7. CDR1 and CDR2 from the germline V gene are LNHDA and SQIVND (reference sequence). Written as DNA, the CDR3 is TGTGCCAGTAGTGCCGGGACTAGGGGGAATGAGCAGTTCTTC. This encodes CASSAGTRGNEQFF.

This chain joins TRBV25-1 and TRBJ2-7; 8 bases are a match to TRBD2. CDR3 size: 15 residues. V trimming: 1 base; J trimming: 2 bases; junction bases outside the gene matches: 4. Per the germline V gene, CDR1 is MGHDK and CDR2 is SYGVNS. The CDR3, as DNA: TGTGCCAGCAGTGAATCGCCGGGAGGGCCCTACGAGCAGTACTTC. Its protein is CASSESPGGPYEQYF.

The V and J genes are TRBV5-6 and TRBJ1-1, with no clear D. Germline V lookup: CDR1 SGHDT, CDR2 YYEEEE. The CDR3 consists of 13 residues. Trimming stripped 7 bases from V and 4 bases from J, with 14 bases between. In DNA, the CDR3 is TGTGCCAGCTCACAAACCGAATCCACTGAAGCTTTCTTT. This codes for CASSQTESTEAFF.

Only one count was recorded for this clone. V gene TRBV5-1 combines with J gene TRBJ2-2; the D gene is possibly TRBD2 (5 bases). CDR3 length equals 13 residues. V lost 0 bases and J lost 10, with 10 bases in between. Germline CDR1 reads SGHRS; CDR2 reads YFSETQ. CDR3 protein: CASSLDWRPELFF. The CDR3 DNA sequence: TGCGCCAGCAGCTTGGACTGGAGGCCGGAGCTGTTTTTT.

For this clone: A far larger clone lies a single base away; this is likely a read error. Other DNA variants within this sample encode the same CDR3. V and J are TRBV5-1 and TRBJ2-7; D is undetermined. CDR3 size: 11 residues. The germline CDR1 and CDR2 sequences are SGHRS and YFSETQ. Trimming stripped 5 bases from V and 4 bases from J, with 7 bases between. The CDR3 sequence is CASRGEYEQYF. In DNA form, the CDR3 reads TGCGCCAGCAGAGGTGAATACGAGCAGTACTTC.